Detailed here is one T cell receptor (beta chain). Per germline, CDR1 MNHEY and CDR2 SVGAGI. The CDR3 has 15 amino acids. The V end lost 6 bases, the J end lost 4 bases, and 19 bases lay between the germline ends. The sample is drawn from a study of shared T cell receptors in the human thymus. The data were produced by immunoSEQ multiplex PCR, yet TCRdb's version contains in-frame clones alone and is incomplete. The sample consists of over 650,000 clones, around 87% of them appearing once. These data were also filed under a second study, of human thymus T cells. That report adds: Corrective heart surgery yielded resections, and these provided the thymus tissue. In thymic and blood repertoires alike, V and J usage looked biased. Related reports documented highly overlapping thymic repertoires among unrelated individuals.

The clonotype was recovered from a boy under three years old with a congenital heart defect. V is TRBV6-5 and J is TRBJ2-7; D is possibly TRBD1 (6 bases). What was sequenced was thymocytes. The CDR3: CASRDLSDRLYEQYF. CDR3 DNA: TGTGCCAGCAGGGACCTAAGTGACAGGTTGTACGAGCAGTACTTC.